The rows below give T cell receptor beta chains drawn from one sample of a study of low-dose radiotherapy and immunotherapy resistance in tumors. TCRdb reprocessed the reads with MiXCR, giving one entry per CDR3 protein. Among approximately 46,000 distinct CDR3 sequences listed, about 25% were seen once. The material was PBMCs, obtained after low-dose radiotherapy plus immunotherapy. All receptors derive from a male donor with prostate cancer. Each CDR3 is given with its conserved first and last residue. A D gene is named only where the DNA matches it firmly. Size tells how often a clone was seen (once, few, many) or the class of an expanded clone, and some rows leave it out.

-	many	TRBV28	TRBJ1-1	TGTGCCAGCAGACTGGGGCAGGGGATGAACACTGAAGCTTTCTTT	CASRLGQGMNTEAFF
TRBD1	-	TRBV6-2/TRBV6-3	TRBJ1-1	TGTGCCAGCAGTTACTCGAACAGGGGCGCTTTGGAAGCTTTCTTCTTT	CASSYSNRGALEAFFF
-	-	TRBV11-2	TRBJ1-3	TGTGCCAGCAGCTTAGACACTGGAAACACCATATATTTT	CASSLDTGNTIYF
TRBD1	many	TRBV5-6	TRBJ2-2	TGTGCCAGCCGGGCCAGGGGGACCCCCGGGGAGCTGTTTTTT	CASRARGTPGELFF
-	-	TRBV6-6	TRBJ1-1	TGTGCCAGCAGTGACCGGGACTTTACGAACACTGAAGCTTTCTTT	CASSDRDFTNTEAFF
TRBD1	once	TRBV6-2/TRBV6-3	TRBJ1-2	TGTGCCAGCAGTTACTCTCCGGACAGGGCAGGTGGCTACACCTTC	CASSYSPDRAGGYTF
-	many	TRBV19	TRBJ1-2	TGTGCCAGTAACTCGAACTATGGCTACACCTTC	CASNSNYGYTF
TRBD2	many	TRBV28	TRBJ2-2	TGTGCCAGCAGTTATAATATTCTCCTGGCTAGCGGGACGAGGAGGACCGGGGAGCTGTTTTTT	CASSYNILLASGTRRTGELFF
-	many	TRBV30	TRBJ2-2	TGTGCCTGGAGAGGATTCACCGGGGAGCTGTTTTTT	CAWRGFTGELFF
-	many	TRBV19	TRBJ2-1	TGTGCCAGTAGGGGAGGGGGACTCCCCAATGAGCAGTTCTTC	CASRGGGLPNEQFF
-	many	TRBV15	TRBJ2-7	TGTGCCACCAGCAGGGGAGGACAGGTAAACTACGAGCAGTACTTC	CATSRGGQVNYEQYF
TRBD1	many	TRBV28	TRBJ1-3	TGTGCCAGCAGTCCGGGACAGGGGGCAGGTGACACCATATATTTT	CASSPGQGAGDTIYF
-	many	TRBV5-1	TRBJ1-1	TGCGCCAGCAGCTTCGAGAGGAACACTGAAGCTTTCTTT	CASSFERNTEAFF
-	-	TRBV27	TRBJ2-1	TGTGCCAGCAGTTCACAGGGAGGACCTAATGAGCAGTTCTTC	CASSSQGGPNEQFF
-	many	TRBV29-1	TRBJ2-5	TGCAGTCACAGGGAGAACCAAGAGACCCAGTACTTC	CSHRENQETQYF
-	many	TRBV7-9	TRBJ1-2	TGTGCCAGCAGCCAGGGACAATGGGCCCTCTATGGCTACACCTTC	CASSQGQWALYGYTF
TRBD2	many	TRBV28	TRBJ2-1	TGTGCCAGCAGCCAACTAGCGGGAGCGACCTACAATGAGCAGTTCTTC	CASSQLAGATYNEQFF
TRBD2	-	TRBV4-3	TRBJ2-3	TGCGCCAGCAGCCGAGAAGTGATAGCGGGGGCAACAGATACGCAGTATTTT	CASSREVIAGATDTQYF
TRBD2	many	TRBV2	TRBJ2-3	TGTGCCAGCTGGGGGGCTAGCGGGAACCTGGAAGATACGCAGTATTTT	CASWGASGNLEDTQYF
-	many	TRBV28	TRBJ2-4	TGTGCCAGCAGTGTTAGCGGTATAGCCAAAAACATTCAGTACTTC	CASSVSGIAKNIQYF
TRBD1	many	TRBV7-9	TRBJ2-7	TGTGCCAGCAGCTTAGCCGGGACAGGAGGAAGCGAGCAGTACTTC	CASSLAGTGGSEQYF
TRBD2	few	TRBV28	TRBJ2-7	TGTGCCAGCAGTGTAGCGGGGTTTACCTACGAGCAGTACTTC	CASSVAGFTYEQYF
-	many	TRBV19	TRBJ1-1	TGTGCCAGTAGTAGCACCACATGGGGCGTTGTCTTT	CASSSTTWGVVF
-	many	TRBV28	TRBJ2-1	TGTGCCAGCAGCTTGGGGCAGATCAATGAGCAGTTCTTC	CASSLGQINEQFF
-	many	TRBV7-3	TRBJ2-2	TGTGCCAGCAGCAAAGGACTTTACACCGGGGAGCTGTTTTTT	CASSKGLYTGELFF
TRBD2	-	TRBV6-5	TRBJ2-1	TGTGCCAGCAGTTACTCGACTAGCGGGGGGTACAATGAGCAGTTCTTC	CASSYSTSGGYNEQFF
TRBD1	many	TRBV2	TRBJ1-1	TGTGCCAGCGGATGGACAGGGGACTTGTCCACTGAAGCTTTCTTT	CASGWTGDLSTEAFF
TRBD2	many	TRBV7-8	TRBJ2-7	TGTGCCAGCAGCTTAGAGGTGGCGGGGGTCTCCTACGAGCAGTACTTC	CASSLEVAGVSYEQYF
TRBD1	-	TRBV27	TRBJ1-1	TGTGCCAGCAGTTGGTCCAGGGGGCTGAACACTGAAGCTTTCTTT	CASSWSRGLNTEAFF
-	-	TRBV21-1	TRBJ2-2	TGTGCCAGCAGCAAAAGACAGGGCCACACCGGGGAGCTGTTTTTT	CASSKRQGHTGELFF
TRBD2	many	TRBV7-9	TRBJ2-1	TGTGCCAGCAGAAACTTACCGGGACTAGATAACCATGAGCAGTTCTTC	CASRNLPGLDNHEQFF
-	many	TRBV20-1	TRBJ2-7	TGCAGTGCTAGCCCGGACGGCTACGAGCAGTACTTC	CSASPDGYEQYF
-	many	TRBV20-1	TRBJ1-1	TGCAGTGCTAGGAGCCAGACTGGGGTGAACACTGAAGCTTTCTTT	CSARSQTGVNTEAFF
-	once	TRBV29-1	TRBJ2-2	-	CSVYPSQGNTGELFFF
-	many	TRBV7-2	TRBJ2-3	TGTGCCAGCAGCTTACCCCTACCGACAGTGCATACGCAGTATTTT	CASSLPLPTVHTQYF
-	many	TRBV2	TRBJ2-1	TGTGCCAGCGGCGGGGTACTCAATGAGCAGTTCTTC	CASGGVLNEQFF
TRBD2	-	TRBV6-2/TRBV6-3	TRBJ2-5	TGTGCCAGCAGTTCTCCGGGACTAGCGGGGTCATATAAAGAGACCCAGTACTTC	CASSSPGLAGSYKETQYF
-	many	TRBV2	TRBJ1-5	TGTGCCAGCAGTGATTTTTTCGGACACAATCAGCCCCAGCATTTT	CASSDFFGHNQPQHF
TRBD2	many	TRBV5-1	TRBJ2-7	TGCGCCAGCAGCTTAAGACGGGAGGTAAGCTCCTACGAGCAGTACTTC	CASSLRREVSSYEQYF
TRBD1	many	TRBV7-2	TRBJ1-1	TGTGCCAGCAGCCCCCGGACAGGGAGGGGCACTGAAGCTTTCTTT	CASSPRTGRGTEAFF
-	many	TRBV28	TRBJ2-7	TGTGCCAGCAGTTTATCCCTGGCACACTACGAGCAGTACTTC	CASSLSLAHYEQYF
-	many	TRBV6-2/TRBV6-3	TRBJ1-5	TGTGCCAGCAGATCTACAGGGATGGAGAATCAGCCCCAGCATTTT	CASRSTGMENQPQHF
-	many	TRBV7-2	TRBJ2-7	TGTGCCAGCAGCTTAGCCGTGGGCGGCTACGAGCAGTACTTC	CASSLAVGGYEQYF
TRBD1	-	TRBV28	TRBJ1-1	TGTGCCAGCAGTTTACCCGGGACAGCCCGGAGCACTGAAGCTTTCTTT	CASSLPGTARSTEAFF
-	-	TRBV5-1	TRBJ2-7	TGCGCCAGCAGCTCTCCTAGCTGGATTAGCTCCTACGAGCAGTACTTC	CASSSPSWISSYEQYF
-	many	TRBV21-1	TRBJ1-1	TGTGCCAGCAGCAAATCCCGGGACAGGGGGGCGCTGAACACTGAAGCTTTCTTT	CASSKSRDRGALNTEAFF
-	many	TRBV12-3/TRBV12-4	TRBJ1-1	TGTGCCAGCAGTTTAGCAGGGGCGGTCGGTGAAGCTTTCTTT	CASSLAGAVGEAFF
TRBD2	-	TRBV28	TRBJ2-3	TGTGCCAGCAGCCCACCGGGACTAGGGCCCGATACGCAGTATTTT	CASSPPGLGPDTQYF
TRBD2	-	TRBV7-2	TRBJ2-4	TGTGCCTGGAGAGGGACTAGCGGGAGGAACGTCCCTGAGTACTTC	CAWRGTSGRNVPEYF
-	many	TRBV24-1	TRBJ2-3	TGTGCCACCCCCGGGGCCCTCACAGATACGCAGTATTTT	CATPGALTDTQYF
-	many	TRBV13	TRBJ1-2	TGTGCCAGCAGCTTAGGGCCTTCTGGCTACACCTTC	CASSLGPSGYTF
-	-	TRBV6-2/TRBV6-3	TRBJ2-2	TGTGCCAGCAGTTATAGGGTATCTTGGGGACCATGGGAGCTGTTTTTT	CASSYRVSWGPWELFF
-	many	TRBV25-1	TRBJ2-3	TGTGCCAGCAGTATCGGGACTCCGATTGGTGATACGCAGTATTTT	CASSIGTPIGDTQYF